This T cell receptor beta chain came from a study of T cell responses to AZD1222 COVID-19 vaccine. Study-wide results and caveats: It was only six AZD1222 recipients who were seropositive at baseline.

Regarding this clone: As yet, its antigen is unknown. The sample carries other DNA sequences with the same CDR3.

Trimming took 0 bases from V and 0 from J, leaving 5 bases between them. Germline values: CDR1 MNHEY, CDR2 SVGAGI. The CDR3 sequence is 15 residues long. This table comes from immunoSEQ multiplex PCR, and its TCRdb copy is limited to in-frame clones, with some not included. Counted here are some 130,000 clones, approximately 92% occurring once; the ten biggest clones make up roughly 3.1%. This chain joins TRBV6-5 and TRBJ1-4; D is ambiguous. This specimen was peripheral blood, taken on day 0 of AZD1222 vaccination. The source is an adult in good health. This chain's CDR3 is CASSYSTATNEKLFF. The CDR3 coding sequence is TGTGCCAGCAGTTACTCGACTGCAACTAATGAAAAACTGTTTTTT.